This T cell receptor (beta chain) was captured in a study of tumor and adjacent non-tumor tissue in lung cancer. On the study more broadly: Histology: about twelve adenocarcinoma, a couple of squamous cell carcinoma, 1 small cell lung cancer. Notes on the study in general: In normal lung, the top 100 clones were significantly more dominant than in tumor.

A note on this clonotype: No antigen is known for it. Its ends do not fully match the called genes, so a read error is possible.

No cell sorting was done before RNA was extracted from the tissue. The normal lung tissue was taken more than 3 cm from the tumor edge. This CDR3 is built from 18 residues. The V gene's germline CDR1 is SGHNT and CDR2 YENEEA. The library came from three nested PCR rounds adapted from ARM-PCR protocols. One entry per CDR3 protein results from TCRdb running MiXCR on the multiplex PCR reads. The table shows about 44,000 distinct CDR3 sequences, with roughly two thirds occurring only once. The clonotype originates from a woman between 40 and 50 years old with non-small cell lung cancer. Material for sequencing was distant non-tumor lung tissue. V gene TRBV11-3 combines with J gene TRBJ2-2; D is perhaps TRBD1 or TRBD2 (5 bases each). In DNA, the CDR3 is TGTGCCAACAGCTTAGAATCTACTACTGGGGGATTCACCGGGGAGCTGTTTTTT. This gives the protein CANSLESTTGGFTGELFF. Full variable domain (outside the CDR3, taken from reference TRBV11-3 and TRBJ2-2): EAGVVQSPRYKIIEKKQPVAFWCNPISGHNTLYWYLQNLGQGPELLIRYENEEAVDDSQLPKDRFSAERLKGVDSTLKIQPAELGDSAVYLCANSLESTTGGFTGELFFGEGSRLTVL.